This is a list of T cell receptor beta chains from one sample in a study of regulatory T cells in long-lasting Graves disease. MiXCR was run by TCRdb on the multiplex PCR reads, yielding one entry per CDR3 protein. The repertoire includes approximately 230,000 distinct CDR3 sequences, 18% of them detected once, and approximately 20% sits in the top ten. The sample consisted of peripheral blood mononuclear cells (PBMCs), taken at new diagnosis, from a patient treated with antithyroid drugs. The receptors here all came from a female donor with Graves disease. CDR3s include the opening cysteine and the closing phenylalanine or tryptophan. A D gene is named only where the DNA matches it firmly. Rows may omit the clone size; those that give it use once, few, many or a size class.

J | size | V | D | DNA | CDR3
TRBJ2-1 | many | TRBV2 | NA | TGTGCCAGCAGTGAGACCACAACCCAATACAATGAGCAGTTCTTC | CASSETTTQYNEQFF
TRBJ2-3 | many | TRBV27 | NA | TGTGCCAGCAGTTTATCCGTTAGCACAGATACGCAGTATTTT | CASSLSVSTDTQYF
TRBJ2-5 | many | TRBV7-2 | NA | TGTGCCAGCAGCCCCTCGCGTAGCGGCGGAGAAGAGACCCAGTACTTC | CASSPSRSGGEETQYF
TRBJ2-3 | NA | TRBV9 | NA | TGTGCCAGCAGCGTAGGAGGGACGGGGACAGATACGCAGTATTTT | CASSVGGTGTDTQYF
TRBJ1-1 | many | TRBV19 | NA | TGTGCCAGTAGTCCAACCCTGGCCACTGAAGCTTTCTTT | CASSPTLATEAFF
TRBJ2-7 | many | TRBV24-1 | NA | TGTGCCACTTCTGACAGCTACGAGCAGTACTTC | CATSDSYEQYF
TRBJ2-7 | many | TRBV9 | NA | TGTGCCAGCAGCGAGGCAGGGGCCAGCTCCTACGAGCAGTACTTC | CASSEAGASSYEQYF
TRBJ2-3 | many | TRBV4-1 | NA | TGCGCCAGCAGTCGAACTGACGGCGGGGCAGATACGCAGTATTTT | CASSRTDGGADTQYF
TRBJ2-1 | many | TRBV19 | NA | TGTGCCAGTAGTATAGCCCTACTCGGCAATGAGCAGTTCTTC | CASSIALLGNEQFF
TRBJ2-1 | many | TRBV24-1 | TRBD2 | TGTGCCACCAGCTCAGAAGGGGAGCGGGGAGACAATGAGCAGTTCTTC | CATSSEGERGDNEQFF
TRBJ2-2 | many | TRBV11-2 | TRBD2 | TGTGCCAGCAGCTTAGATGTCGCTAGCGGGAACCAATTTGGGGAGCTGTTTTTT | CASSLDVASGNQFGELFF
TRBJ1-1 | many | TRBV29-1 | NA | TGCAGCGTCCGTCGGGCCCTGAACACTGAAGCTTTCTTT | CSVRRALNTEAFF
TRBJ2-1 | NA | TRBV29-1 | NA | TGCAGCTTATCGGCAGGGGGCGCGGGGGAGGGGTACAATGAGCAGTTCTTC | CSLSAGGAGEGYNEQFF
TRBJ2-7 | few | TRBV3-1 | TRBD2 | TGTGCCAGCAGCCAAGATAAGGGACTAGGGTGGTACGAGCAGTACTTC | CASSQDKGLGWYEQYF
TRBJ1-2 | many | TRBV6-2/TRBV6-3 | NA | TGTGCCAACATTTTCGTTCCGGGCTATGGCTACACCTTC | CANIFVPGYGYTF
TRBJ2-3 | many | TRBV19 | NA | TGTGCCACCGCCAGGACATACAGCACAGATACGCAGTATTTT | CATARTYSTDTQYF
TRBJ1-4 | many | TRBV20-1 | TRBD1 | TGCAGTGCCACGACAGGGGGCGAGGAAAAACTGTTTTTT | CSATTGGEEKLFF
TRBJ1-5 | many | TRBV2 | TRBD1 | TGTGCCAGCAGCGCCCGGGACAGGGCCCAGCCCCAGCATTTT | CASSARDRAQPQHF
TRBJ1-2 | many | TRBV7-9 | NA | TGTGCCAGCAGCATAGACAGGACGGGAGGCTACACCTTC | CASSIDRTGGYTF
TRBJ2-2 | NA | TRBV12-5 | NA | TGTGCTAGTACCCAAACCGGGGAGCTGTTTTTT | CASTQTGELFF
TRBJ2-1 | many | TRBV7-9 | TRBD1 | TGTGCCAGCAGCTTCGGGGACAGGGCTTACAATGAGCAGTTCTTC | CASSFGDRAYNEQFF
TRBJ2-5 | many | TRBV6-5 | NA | TGTGCCAGCAGTTACTCGACCAGGGGCCGGGGCGAGACCCAGTACTTC | CASSYSTRGRGETQYF
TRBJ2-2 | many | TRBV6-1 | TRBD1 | TGTGCCAGCACGGGACAGGAAGACACCGGGGAGCTGTTTTTT | CASTGQEDTGELFF
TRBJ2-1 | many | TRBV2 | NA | TGTGCCAGCCTAGGCAATGAGCAGTTCTTC | CASLGNEQFF
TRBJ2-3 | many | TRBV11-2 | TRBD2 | TGTGCCAGCAGCAAGCGGGAGGTGGGAGATACGCAGTATTTT | CASSKREVGDTQYF
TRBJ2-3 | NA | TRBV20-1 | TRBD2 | TGCAGTGCTAACGGGGGGGTAACGGCAGATACGCAGTATTTT | CSANGGVTADTQYF
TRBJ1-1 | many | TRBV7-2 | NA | TGTGCCAGCAGCTTAGTGCCGGGATCCGAAGCTTTCTTT | CASSLVPGSEAFF
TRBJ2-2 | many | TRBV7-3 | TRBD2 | TGTGCCAGCAGCTTTACCCCTAGCGGGAGAGGCACCGGGGAGCTGTTTTTT | CASSFTPSGRGTGELFF